This TCR beta chain was captured by sequencing in a study of blood T cells in healthy people across ages. Individuals who donated were healthy Caucasians from Russia aged about 6 to 100. Every donor contributed about 10 milliliters of peripheral blood by blood draw. Samples each yielded at least 5 micrograms of total RNA. Germline assignment: CDR1 LGHDT and CDR2 YNNKEL (reference sequence). The CDR3 covers 15 residues. The V and J ends lost 2 bases and 2 bases respectively, with 13 bases between them. PCR was performed a second time for roughly 7 to 11 cycles using a sample-barcoded 5' primer and a J-beta primer mix. One entry per CDR3 protein results from TCRdb running MiXCR on the 5' RACE reads. The sample shows roughly 1.7 million distinct CDR3 sequences, 34% of them seen only once.

The clonotype originates from a woman aged 25 to 39 in good health. This chain joins TRBV3-1 and TRBJ2-7; the D is unclear. Sequencing input: blood. The CDR3, as DNA: TGTGCCAGCAGCCAATATCAGTCCGGCCCCTACGAGCAGTACTTC. This sequence encodes CASSQYQSGPYEQYF.